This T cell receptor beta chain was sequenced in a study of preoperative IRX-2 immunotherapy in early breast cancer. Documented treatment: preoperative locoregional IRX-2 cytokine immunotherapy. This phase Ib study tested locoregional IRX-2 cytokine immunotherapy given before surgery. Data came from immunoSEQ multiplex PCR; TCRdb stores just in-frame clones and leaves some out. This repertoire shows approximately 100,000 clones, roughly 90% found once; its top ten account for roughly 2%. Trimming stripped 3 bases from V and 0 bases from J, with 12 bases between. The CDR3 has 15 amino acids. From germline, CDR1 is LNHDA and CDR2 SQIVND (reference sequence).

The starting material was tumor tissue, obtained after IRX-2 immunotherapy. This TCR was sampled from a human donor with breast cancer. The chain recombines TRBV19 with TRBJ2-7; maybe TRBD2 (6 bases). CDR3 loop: CASSIGGMSSYEQYF. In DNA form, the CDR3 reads TGTGCCAGTAGTATCGGCGGGATGAGCTCCTACGAGCAGTACTTC. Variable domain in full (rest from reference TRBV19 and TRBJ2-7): DGGITQSPKYLFRKEGQNVTLSCEQNLNHDAMYWYRQDPGQGLRLIYYSQIVNDFQKGDIAEGYSVSREKKESFPLTVTSAQKNPTAFYLCASSIGGMSSYEQYFGPGTRLTVT.